This T cell receptor (beta chain) was identified during a study of T-cell memory formation after mild COVID-19. Of note for this clonotype: The antigen remains undetermined.

Study conclusions and caveats: Clones that got smaller from day 15 to 85 had even CD4/CD8, while clones growing later tipped toward CD4+.

Using constant-segment primers, 5'RACE produced TCR alpha and TCR beta cDNA libraries carrying sample barcodes and UMIs. TCRdb itself ran the 5' RACE reads through MiXCR, one entry per CDR3 protein. The sample has tens of thousands of distinct CDR3 sequences; around 15% are singletons. The CDR3 spans 14 residues. Germline V CDR1 and CDR2: DFQATT, SNEGSKA (reference sequence). Deletions cut 0 bases from V and 1 base from J, with 8 bases between. The chain is built from TRBV20-1 and TRBJ2-3; D is undetermined. What was sequenced was PBMCs or a T cell subset sorted from them (not recorded which). The origin of this receptor is a man between 18 and 29 years old who had mild COVID-19 (a few samples of this study predate the infection). Cell type and time point are not known. The CDR3 DNA is TGCAGTGCTAGAGATCTAATCGGCACAGATACGCAGTATTTT. This gives the protein CSARDLIGTDTQYF.